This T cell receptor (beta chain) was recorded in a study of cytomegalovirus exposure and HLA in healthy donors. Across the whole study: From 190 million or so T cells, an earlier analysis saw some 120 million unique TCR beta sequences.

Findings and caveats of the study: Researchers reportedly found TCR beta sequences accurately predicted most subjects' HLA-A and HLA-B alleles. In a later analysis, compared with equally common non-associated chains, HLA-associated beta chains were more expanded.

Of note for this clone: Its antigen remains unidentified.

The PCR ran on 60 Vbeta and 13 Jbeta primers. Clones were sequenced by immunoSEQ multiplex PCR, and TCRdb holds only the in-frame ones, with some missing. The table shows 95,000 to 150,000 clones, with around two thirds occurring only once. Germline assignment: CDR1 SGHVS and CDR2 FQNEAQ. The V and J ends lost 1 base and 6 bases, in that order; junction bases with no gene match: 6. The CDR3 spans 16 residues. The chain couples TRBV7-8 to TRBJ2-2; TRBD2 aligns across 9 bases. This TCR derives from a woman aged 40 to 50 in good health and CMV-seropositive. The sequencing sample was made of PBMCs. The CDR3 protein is CASSLVVAGEAGELFF. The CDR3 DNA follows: TGTGCCAGCAGCTTAGTCGTAGCGGGAGAGGCCGGGGAGCTGTTTTTT.